The next 12 T cell receptor beta chains were all read from a single sample in a study of T cells after yellow fever vaccination. TCRdb re-derived calls from the 5' RACE reads in MiXCR, one entry per CDR3 protein. The table includes 65,000 to 70,000 distinct CDR3 sequences, approximately 5% detected once. This specimen was CD4+ T cells sorted from PBMCs, taken around 14 days after the first yellow fever vaccination. These receptors all stem from a man younger than 30 who received the YFV17D yellow fever vaccine.

Many counts were recorded for this clonotype. The chain carries TRBV5-1 and TRBJ2-1, with 10 bases fitting TRBD1. This CDR3 has 14 residues. Trimming at V came to 4 bases and at J to 7 bases, leaving 5 bases not matched to a gene. Per the germline V gene, CDR1 is SGHRS and CDR2 is YFSETQ. CDR3 coding DNA: TGCGCCAGCAGCGACCGACAGGGGGCGAATGAGCAGTTCTTC. Translation: CASSDRQGANEQFF.

This clonotype has at least ten counts. The rearrangement joins TRBV18 to TRBJ2-7, with TRBD1 as a possible D gene (6 bases). Trimming shortened V by 3 bases and J by 2 bases, and 14 bases separated the two germline ends. The germline V gene has CDR1 KGHSH and CDR2 LQKENI. CDR3 size: 15 residues. The CDR3 bases are TGTGCCAGCTCACCCGGGACAAACCACCCCTACGAGCAGTACGTC. Its protein product is CASSPGTNHPYEQYV.

This clonotype showed up many times. The CDR3 spells CATRGTGNQPQHF. CDR3 DNA: TGTGCCACCCGCGGGACAGGAAATCAGCCCCAGCATTTT. The chain employs TRBV10-3 and TRBJ1-5, with 8 bases lining up with TRBD1. J lost 4 bases, V lost 10 bases, and 6 bases had no gene match. This CDR3 is built from 13 residues. CDR1 is ENHRY and CDR2 is SYGVKD in the germline V gene.

This clonotype was detected ten times or more. The V and J genes are TRBV5-1 and TRBJ2-7; the match to TRBD2 covers 10 bases. Unmatched junction bases numbered 6, after V lost 4 bases and J lost 5 bases. The CDR3 runs 14 residues. From germline, CDR1 is SGHRS and CDR2 YFSETQ. In DNA, the CDR3 is TGCGCCAGCAGCGATCCTAGCGGGGGAAACGAGCAGTACGTC. This gives the protein CASSDPSGGNEQYV.

This clonotype was found many times. In DNA, the CDR3 is TGTGCCAGCAGCGTAGCACCCGGCGGAGATACGCAGTATTTT. This translates into CASSVAPGGDTQYF. The rearrangement joins TRBV9 to TRBJ2-3, with no clear D. Trimming stripped 0 bases from V and 5 bases from J, with 10 bases between. The CDR3 loop spans 14 amino acids. CDR1 and CDR2 from the germline V gene are SGDLS and YYNGEE.

This clonotype was recorded many times. The chain recombines TRBV5-1 with TRBJ2-3; 9 positions match TRBD2. The CDR3 loop spans 17 amino acids. From germline, CDR1 is SGHRS and CDR2 YFSETQ. V shed 5 bases, J shed 3 bases, and the junction held 13 bases outside the gene matches. DNA for the CDR3: TGCGCCAGCAGTTCTGGGCGTGATAGCGGGGGTACAGATACGCAGTATTTT. The encoded protein is CASSSGRDSGGTDTQYF.

The sample holds many counts of this clonotype. The CDR3 DNA follows: TGTGCCTGGGGACAGGAGAACACTGAAGCTTTCTTT. It is translated as CAWGQENTEAFF. This chain joins TRBV30 and TRBJ1-1, with TRBD1 matching over 7 bases. CDR3 size: 12 residues. Germline CDR1 reads GTSNPN; CDR2 reads SVGIG (reference sequence). Trimming cost V 5 bases and J 1 base; bases outside gene matches: 1.

This clonotype was recorded at least ten times. V usage is TRBV20-1 and J usage is TRBJ2-5, with D perhaps matching TRBD1 or TRBD2 (5 bases each). CDR3 size: 12 residues. Trimming removed 6 bases from V and 5 bases from J, with 13 bases in between. Looked up from germline, CDR1 is DFQATT and CDR2 is SNEGSKA (reference sequence). The CDR3 here is CSAGPGRETQYF. The CDR3 nucleotides read TGCAGTGCCGGTCCGGGGCGGGAGACCCAGTACTTC.

This clonotype was seen a few times. This chain connects TRBV19 to TRBJ2-3; maybe TRBD2 (6 bases). There are 16 residues in the CDR3. Germline CDR1 LNHDA, CDR2 SQIVND (reference sequence). Trimming pared 7 bases from V and 3 bases from J, leaving 20 bases between. DNA for the CDR3: TGTGCCAGTACCAGAGGACGGGGAGGAACGACAGATACGCAGTATTTT. This codes for CASTRGRGGTTDTQYF.

This clonotype was detected ten times or more. The chain recombines TRBV7-3 with TRBJ2-2, with 12 bases matching TRBD1. V was clipped by 6 bases and J by 0 bases; unmatched bases: 8. Germline CDR1 is SGHTA and CDR2 is FQGTGA. This CDR3 is 18 amino acids long. CDR3 loop: CASSTGTGGFPNTGELFF. In DNA form, the CDR3 reads TGTGCCAGCAGTACCGGGACAGGGGGCTTCCCGAACACCGGGGAGCTGTTTTTT.

This clonotype showed up many times. As DNA, the CDR3 is TGCAGTGCTAGACTGTCCGTCTATGGCTACACCTTC. Translation: CSARLSVYGYTF. The V and J genes are TRBV20-1 and TRBJ1-2; D remains ambiguous. V shed 2 bases and J shed 4 bases, with 8 bases lying between them. Germline CDR1 is DFQATT and CDR2 is SNEGSKA (reference sequence). The CDR3 consists of 12 residues.

This clonotype was observed a handful of times. The chain employs TRBV5-1 and TRBJ2-2; D uncertain. Germline V lookup: CDR1 SGHRS, CDR2 YFSETQ. The CDR3 has 12 amino acids. V lost 6 bases, J lost 0 bases, and 3 bases lay in between. The CDR3 here is CASKANTGELFF. The CDR3 DNA follows: TGCGCCAGCAAGGCGAACACCGGGGAGCTGTTTTTT.